The clone carrying this TCR beta chain has only one observation. Genomic DNA served as template for TCR beta VDJ and CDR3 profiling. TCRdb independently ran MiXCR on the reads; one entry per CDR3 protein. The sample holds roughly 51,000 distinct CDR3 sequences, about two thirds seen once. These data originate in a study of CD8+CD57+ T cells in acquired aplastic anemia. Study as a whole: Reads per healthy sample averaged approximately 9.9 million (CD4+) and some 11 million (CD8+).

The CDR3 sequence is 11 residues long. Trimming took off 5 bases at V and 8 bases at J, with 9 bases between the two ends. Germline V CDR1 and CDR2: LNHNV, YYDKDF (reference sequence). Material for sequencing was sorted CD4+, CD8+, or CD8+CD57+ T cells (not recorded which) from PBMCs. The chain couples TRBV15 to TRBJ1-2, with D unresolved. This clonotype was sampled from a human donor in good health, serving as a control. As DNA, the CDR3 is TGTGCCACCAGCGCAACGGGGGGCTACACCTTC. The encoded protein is CATSATGGYTF.